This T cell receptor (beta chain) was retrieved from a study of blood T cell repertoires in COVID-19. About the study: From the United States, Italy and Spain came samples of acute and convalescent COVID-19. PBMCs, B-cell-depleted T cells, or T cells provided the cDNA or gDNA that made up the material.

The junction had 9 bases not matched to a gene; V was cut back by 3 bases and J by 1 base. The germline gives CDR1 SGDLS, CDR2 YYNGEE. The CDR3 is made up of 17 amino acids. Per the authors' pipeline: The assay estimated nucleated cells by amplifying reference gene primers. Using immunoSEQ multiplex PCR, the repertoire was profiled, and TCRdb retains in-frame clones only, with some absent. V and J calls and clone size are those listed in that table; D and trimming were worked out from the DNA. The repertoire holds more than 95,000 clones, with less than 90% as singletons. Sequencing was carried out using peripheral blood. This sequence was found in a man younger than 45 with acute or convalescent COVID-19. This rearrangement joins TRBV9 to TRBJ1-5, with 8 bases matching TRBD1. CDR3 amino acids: CASSAGTGQLSNQPQHF. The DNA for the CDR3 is TGTGCCAGCAGCGCCGGGACAGGACAACTGAGCAATCAGCCCCAGCATTTT.